This TCR beta chain was sequenced during a study of patients and donors after allogeneic stem cell transplantation. TCRdb ran MiXCR on the RT-PCR reads and lists one entry per CDR3 protein. The repertoire holds approximately 200,000 distinct CDR3 sequences, roughly 38% seen once, with roughly 10% in the top ten. V dropped 1 base and J dropped 10 bases, with 16 bases sitting between them. CDR1 is DFQATT and CDR2 is SNEGSKA in the germline V gene (reference sequence). The CDR3 sequence is 13 residues long. This clonotype has only a few counts. The chain couples TRBV20-1 to TRBJ1-2; weak D call: TRBD1 (6 bases). Sequenced input: blood, either unsorted or a sorted T cell fraction (not recorded which). The TCR was taken from a human donor who was either an allogeneic HSCT recipient or a stem cell or donor lymphocyte infusion donor (not recorded which). It is not recorded whose cells these are; they may come from a transplant donor. CDR3 nucleotide sequence: TGCAGTGCTAGAGTAGGGGGTAAACAATACTACACCTTC. This codes for CSARVGGKQYYTF.